These 19 T cell receptor beta chains share one sample of origin, sequenced in a study of T cells in Graves' hyperthyroidism and ophthalmopathy. There were TCR beta CDR3 regions amplified from RNA transcripts. A first-round RT-PCR of the TCR CDR3 used the HTBI primer set. TCRdb independently ran MiXCR on the multiplex PCR reads; one entry per CDR3 protein. The sample yields some 360,000 distinct CDR3 sequences, less than 20% seen once. Material for sequencing was blood. Receptor source: a middle-aged woman with Graves' ophthalmopathy.

This clonotype has at least ten counts. The chain couples TRBV6-5 to TRBJ1-5; D possibly corresponds to TRBD1 (6 bases). V was trimmed by 1 base and J by 5 bases, leaving 15 bases between them. CDR1 MNHEY and CDR2 SVGAGI come from the germline V gene. CDR3 length: 16 residues. The CDR3 region has the DNA TGTGCCAGCAGTTACTTAAAGGCCGGGGGCGATCAGCCCCAGCATTTT. Its protein is CASSYLKAGGDQPQHF.

At least ten counts were recorded for this clonotype. This rearrangement joins TRBV7-3 to TRBJ1-1; 7 bases are shared with TRBD1. Per germline, CDR1 SGHTA and CDR2 FQGTGA. CDR3 length equals 14 residues. V gave up 0 bases and J gave up 5 bases; unmatched junction bases: 3. CDR3 residues: CASSLTQGGTEAFF. In DNA form, the CDR3 reads TGTGCCAGCAGCTTAACGCAGGGGGGAACTGAAGCTTTCTTT.

This rearrangement joins TRBV30 to TRBJ2-7, with TRBD2 matching 13 bases. This CDR3 has 16 amino acids. Germline V gene lookup returns CDR1 GTSNPN and CDR2 SVGIG (reference sequence). The trim removed 2 bases at V and 2 bases at J, leaving 6 bases unmatched. The CDR3 region has the DNA TGTGCCTGGAGTCGACTAGCGGGAGGCCCTACCTACGAGCAGTACTTC. Protein product: CAWSRLAGGPTYEQYF.

This clonotype has a count of ten or more. The CDR3 spells CASSVVATGPLYEQYF. CDR3 in DNA: TGTGCCAGCAGCGTAGTAGCGACAGGGCCCCTCTACGAGCAGTACTTC. The rearrangement uses TRBV9 and TRBJ2-7, with 7 bases matching TRBD1. V was pared by 0 bases and J by 3 bases, with 9 bases of the junction left unmatched. Germline-derived CDR1 and CDR2 are SGDLS and YYNGEE. The CDR3 extends over 16 amino acids.

The V call is TRBV2, the J call TRBJ2-7; TRBD2 agrees at 7 bases. The length of the CDR3 is 13 residues. With V trimmed by 8 bases and J by 4 bases, 8 bases remained unmatched. CDR1 and CDR2 (germline): SNHLY, FYNNEI. The CDR3 loop reads CASLLAVQYEQYF. The CDR3 nucleotides read TGTGCCAGCTTGCTAGCGGTCCAATACGAGCAGTACTTC.

This clonotype was seen at least ten times. V and J are TRBV4-1 and TRBJ2-2, with 7 bases identical to TRBD2. The V gene end was trimmed by 2 bases and the J gene end by 1 base; junction bases not matched to a gene: 4. From germline, CDR1 is MGHRA and CDR2 YSYEKL. CDR3 length equals 16 residues. The DNA for the CDR3 is TGCGCCAGCAGCCAACCGGGACTAAGGAACACCGGGGAGCTGTTTTTT. Residues: CASSQPGLRNTGELFF.

This clonotype showed up just a few times. The rearrangement links TRBV30 to TRBJ2-5, with 12 bases matching TRBD2. Trimming at V came to 0 bases and at J to 7 bases, leaving 18 bases not matched to a gene. The CDR3 totals 19 residues. Germline values: CDR1 GTSNPN, CDR2 SVGIG (reference sequence). CDR3 nucleotides: TGTGCCTGGAGTGTAACCCGTGGGACTAGCGGGTTCAAGCGGGCGACCCAGTACTTC. Its protein is CAWSVTRGTSGFKRATQYF.

This clonotype came up many times. This chain uses TRBV5-1 with TRBJ2-7; 12 nucleotides align to TRBD2. CDR3 length: 20 amino acids. Germline CDR1 reads SGHRS; CDR2 reads YFSETQ. Trimming cost V 4 bases and J 0 bases; bases outside gene matches: 17. The CDR3 region has the DNA TGCGCCAGCAGCCCATACTTGACTAGCGGGAGATCCGCTGGCTCCTACGAGCAGTACTTC. The encoded protein is CASSPYLTSGRSAGSYEQYF. Full variable domain (remainder filled in from reference TRBV5-1 and TRBJ2-7): KAGVTQTPRYLIKTRGQQVTLSCSPISGHRSVSWYQQTPGQGLQFLFEYFSETQRNKGNFPGRFSGRQFSNSRSEMNVSTLELGDSALYLCASSPYLTSGRSAGSYEQYFGPGTRLTVT.

The V and J genes are TRBV24-1 and TRBJ2-5; D is possibly TRBD1 or TRBD2 (5 bases each). CDR1 is KGHDR, CDR2 SFDVKD, per germline. CDR3 size: 14 residues. V was cut by 5 bases and J by 5 bases, with 14 bases left in between. CDR3 coding DNA: TGTGCCACCAGTGGAGAGGGGAGTTGGGAGACCCAGTACTTC. Its translation is CATSGEGSWETQYF.

This clonotype was detected ten times or more. The rearrangement uses TRBV12-3 or TRBV12-4 and TRBJ1-1, with TRBD1 matching over 7 bases. CDR3 size: 12 residues. With 3 bases clipped from V and 9 bases from J, the junction kept 4 bases outside the gene matches. Here the CDR3 DNA reads TGTGCCAGCAGTTTCCGACAGGGTAAAGCTTTCTTT. Residues: CASSFRQGKAFF.

Many counts were recorded for this clonotype. This chain uses TRBV9 with TRBJ2-1, with 14 nucleotides matching TRBD2. The germline V gene has CDR1 SGDLS and CDR2 YYNGEE. The CDR3 runs to 21 residues. Trimming at V came to 4 bases and at J to 5 bases, leaving 20 bases not matched to a gene. CDR3 bases: TGTGCCAGCAGCCCGAACACAGGAGCCGGGACTAGCGGGAGAGATCACAATGAGCAGTTCTTC. Its translation is CASSPNTGAGTSGRDHNEQFF. Full variable domain (missing parts from reference TRBV9 and TRBJ2-1): DSGVTQTPKHLITATGQRVTLRCSPRSGDLSVYWYQQSLDQGLQFLIQYYNGEERAKGNILERFSAQQFPDLHSELNLSSLELGDSALYFCASSPNTGAGTSGRDHNEQFFGPGTRLTVL.

This clonotype came up once. A much larger clone sits a single nucleotide away, making a read error possible. The conserved closing phenylalanine or tryptophan is absent in this CDR3, likely reflecting a read error. The genes are TRBV4-1 and TRBJ1-2, with 8 nucleotides matching TRBD1. After removal of 3 bases from V and 3 bases from J, the junction contained 6 bases not matched to a gene. The CDR3 runs to 15 residues. Germline CDR1 reads MGHRA; CDR2 reads YSYEKL. The CDR3 coding sequence is TGCGCCAGCAGCCAGGATGTGGACAGGGACTATGGCTACACCATC. Translating gives CASSQDVDRDYGYTI.

This clonotype has ten or more counts. The J gene is TRBJ2-7, the V gene TRBV28; no definite D call. Germline values: CDR1 MDHEN, CDR2 SYDVKM. Trimming stripped 5 bases from V and 5 bases from J, with 16 bases between. There are 14 residues in the CDR3. The CDR3 region is CASSPRWGKNEQYF. The DNA for the CDR3 is TGTGCCAGCAGTCCCAGATGGGGTAAGAACGAGCAGTACTTC.

V gene TRBV28 combines with J gene TRBJ2-7; 9 bases match TRBD1. CDR3 size: 15 residues. In germline, CDR1 is MDHEN, CDR2 SYDVKM. V shed 4 bases, J shed 3 bases, and the junction held 7 bases outside the gene matches. The CDR3 nucleotides read TGTGCCAGCAGTTCCGGGACAGGGTTCGACTACGAGCAGTACTTC. Its protein product is CASSSGTGFDYEQYF.

This clonotype has at least ten counts. J is TRBJ2-7 and V is TRBV6-5; 8 bases fit TRBD1. This CDR3 comprises 15 residues. J gave up 5 bases and V 1 base, and 7 bases lay outside the gene matches. CDR1 is MNHEY and CDR2 is SVGAGI in the germline V gene. The CDR3: CASSYFGQGGDEQYF. The DNA for the CDR3 is TGTGCCAGCAGTTACTTCGGACAGGGCGGGGACGAGCAGTACTTC.

This clonotype was recorded many times. The V and J genes are TRBV27 and TRBJ1-2; no clear D. V was clipped by 4 bases and J by 5 bases, with 17 bases between them. Germline V lookup: CDR1 MNHEY, CDR2 SMNVEV (reference sequence). The CDR3 has 15 amino acids. CDR3 DNA sequence: TGTGCCAGCAGTTATCAGCCCCCGGGTCTTTATGGCTACACCTTC. Translation: CASSYQPPGLYGYTF.

This clonotype was found many times. The gene calls are TRBV20-1 and TRBJ2-7; 7 bases map to TRBD1. The junction had 3 bases not matched to a gene; V was cut back by 4 bases and J by 3 bases. Germline loops: CDR1 DFQATT, CDR2 SNEGSKA (reference sequence). This CDR3 is 12 amino acids long. CDR3 in DNA: TGCAGTGCTAAAGGGACAGTCTACGAGCAGTACTTC. It translates to CSAKGTVYEQYF.

This clonotype was observed many times. The V and J genes are TRBV28 and TRBJ1-6, with no clear D. V was cut by 3 bases and J by 0 bases, with 6 bases left in between. Per the germline V gene, CDR1 is MDHEN and CDR2 is SYDVKM. This CDR3 has 15 amino acids. Here the CDR3 reads CASSFLRSYNSPLHF. The DNA of the CDR3 is TGTGCCAGCAGTTTTCTCCGCTCCTATAATTCACCCCTCCACTTT.

In its sample, this clonotype was seen many times. The chain has TRBV6-5 and TRBJ2-5, with TRBD2 matching 7 bases. Per the germline V gene, CDR1 is MNHEY and CDR2 is SVGAGI. This CDR3 has 15 amino acids. V shed 2 bases, J shed 3 bases, and the junction held 6 bases outside the gene matches. CDR3 coding DNA: TGTGCCAGCAGTTACAGGGCGGGGGTCGAAGAGACCCAGTACTTC. This sequence encodes CASSYRAGVEETQYF.